This T cell receptor (beta chain) was profiled in a study of identical twins (dated by TCRdb to the mid-2010s). As for the study more broadly: To test whether fetal clonotypes persist, the study used deep sequencing on TCR alpha and beta repertoires from monozygotic twins, unrelated adults of various ages, and cord blood. Replicate twin experiments were performed at different times using different library preparation protocols to rule out contamination.

Library preparation employed 5' RACE. This sample was sequenced with an Illumina HiSeq 2000. Template switching added a universal primer binding site, and the final cDNA carried a unique molecular identifier that allowed TCR cDNA molecules to be counted accurately. Specific primers in the conserved constant-segment region were used to synthesize first-strand cDNA for TCR alpha and beta chains. To control for contamination, each cDNA library was double barcoded with a SMART-Mk sample barcode plus Illumina barcodes. TruSeq adapter sequences, together with Illumina sample barcodes, were added in two successive PCR steps. The TCR alpha and beta cDNA libraries were sequenced on the Illumina HiSeq platform using custom primers. The original pipeline was this. Unique molecular identifiers were extracted from raw reads with MiGEC, and CDR3 positions were determined with MiXCR. Recombination models were inferred per individual with the repgenHMM and IGoR tools using an EM algorithm. Shared clonotypes were analyzed with the tcR package in R, and sharing was normalized by the product of cloneset sizes. To study raw recombination without the effects of thymic and clonal selection, out-of-frame nonproductive sequences were analyzed. TCRdb reran the public reads through fastp at Q25 and MiXCR, keeping productive beta chains. When rows share a CDR3 protein, they turn into one entry using the most common DNA and genes. For this entry, the V and J calls and clone size follow TCRdb and not the study's own pipeline. The sample table holds just over 500,000 distinct CDR3 sequences, of which approximately 22% were seen once. The leading ten clones occupy around 1% of the sample.

The study at large found these results: Zero-insertion analyses could be partly confounded by invariant T cells such as MAIT and iNKT, although diverse VJ usage argued against such confounding for most clonotypes. In beta out-of-frame sequences, excess twin sharing was weaker, because having fewer shared sequences lowered the signal-to-noise ratio. In monozygotic twins, out-of-frame TCR alpha sharing was systematically underestimated by recombination models, although the models agreed with sharing between unrelated individuals. Compared with coincidental sharing between unrelated individuals, out-of-frame TCR alpha sequences shared between twins had an excess of sequences with low generation probability. Because the same donors could not be followed over many years, the conclusions depended on cross-sectional statistical analysis. Fewer insertions were carried by abundant cord blood beta clonotypes, a similar but weaker trend appeared in young adult naive repertoires, and no such trend appeared in memory repertoires.

From the cysteine up to the phenylalanine, the CDR3 has a length of 14 residues. Of all the DNA, just the CDR3 is kept, 42 bases in frame from base 1. V loses 1 base, J loses 4 bases, and the germline ends lie 11 bases apart. CDR1 and CDR2, per the germline V gene, are SGHDT and YYEEEE. Concerning this clonotype itself: The clone's antigen remains unknown. No quality values exist for individual bases; no much larger clone is one base distant.

Every donor was a healthy Caucasian. Three pairs of female monozygotic twins, all aged about 18 to 30 years, were included in the twin cohort. Positive isolation kits from Invitrogen were used to isolate the CD4+ and CD8+ T cell populations. The same data also went into a second study, on T cells expressing NK-cell markers. As the second paper documents: Three sorted T-cell subsets (CD3+CD56+NKG2C+, CD3+CD56+NKG2C- and CD3+CD56-NKG2C+) from several donors had their TCR beta-chain repertoires profiled. Most of the eight sequenced donors were HCMV-seropositive and one was HCMV-seronegative. In several experiments an anti-gammadeltaTCR antibody was added to restrict sorting to alphabetaTCR-expressing T cells. In roughly 6 donors, the dominant CD3+CD56+NKG2C+ clonotypes were among the top 10 CD8+ clonotypes and accounted for 1.0-7.0% of CD8+ T cells. Those dominant clonotypes were again the most abundant among CD3+CD56-NKG2C+ cells in a handful of donors, at roughly 28.3-65%. It remained unclear whether the expanded NKG2C-expressing T cell clones were specific for HCMV antigens. The eight sequenced donors were randomly selected healthy volunteers, three men and five women. HCMV-specific IgG was detected in serum with a commercial ELISA kit to determine HCMV serostatus. Reads were demultiplexed and grouped by UMI with MIGEC, and clonotypes were assembled and quantified with MiTCR. To exclude erroneous sequences, only TCR cDNA sequences supported by at least two reads were retained. The tcR package was used for downstream repertoire analysis, and clonotypes were matched across fractions by CDR3 nucleotide sequence plus V segment. Antigen specificity was annotated against VDJdb with VDJmatch, allowing one amino acid substitution in CDR3.

The rearranged chain carries TRBV5-6 and TRBJ2-5; a tentative D match to TRBD2 spans 7 bases. This sequence was found in a woman aged 18-29 years in good health. The source material was CD4+ T cells sorted from blood. The bases read TGTGCCAGCAGCTTGACTAGGGGGGGAGAGACCCAGTACTTC. This codes for CASSLTRGGETQYF.